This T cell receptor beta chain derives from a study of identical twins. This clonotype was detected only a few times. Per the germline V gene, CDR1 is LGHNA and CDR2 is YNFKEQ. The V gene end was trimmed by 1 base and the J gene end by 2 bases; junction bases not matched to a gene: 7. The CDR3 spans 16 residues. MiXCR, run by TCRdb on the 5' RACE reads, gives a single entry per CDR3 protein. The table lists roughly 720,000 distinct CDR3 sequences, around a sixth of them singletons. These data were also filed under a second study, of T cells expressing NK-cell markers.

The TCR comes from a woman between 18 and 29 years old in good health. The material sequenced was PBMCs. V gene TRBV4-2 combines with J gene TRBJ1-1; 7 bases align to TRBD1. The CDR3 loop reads CASSQAATGVNTEAFF. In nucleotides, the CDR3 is TGTGCCAGCAGCCAAGCCGCCACAGGGGTTAACACTGAAGCTTTCTTT.